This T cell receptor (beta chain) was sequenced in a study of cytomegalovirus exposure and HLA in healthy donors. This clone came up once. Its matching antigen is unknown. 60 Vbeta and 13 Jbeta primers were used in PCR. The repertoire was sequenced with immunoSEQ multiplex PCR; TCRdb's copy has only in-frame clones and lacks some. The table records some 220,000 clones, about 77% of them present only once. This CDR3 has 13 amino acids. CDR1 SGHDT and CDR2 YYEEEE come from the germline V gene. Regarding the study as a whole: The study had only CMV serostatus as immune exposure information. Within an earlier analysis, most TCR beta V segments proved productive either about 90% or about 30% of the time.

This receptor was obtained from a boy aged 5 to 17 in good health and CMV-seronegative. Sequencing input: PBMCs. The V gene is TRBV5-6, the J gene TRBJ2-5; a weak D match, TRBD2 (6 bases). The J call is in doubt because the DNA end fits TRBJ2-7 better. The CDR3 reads CASSLGLGGEQYF. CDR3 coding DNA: TGTGCCAGCAGCTTGGGATTGGGAGGCGAGCAGTACTTC.